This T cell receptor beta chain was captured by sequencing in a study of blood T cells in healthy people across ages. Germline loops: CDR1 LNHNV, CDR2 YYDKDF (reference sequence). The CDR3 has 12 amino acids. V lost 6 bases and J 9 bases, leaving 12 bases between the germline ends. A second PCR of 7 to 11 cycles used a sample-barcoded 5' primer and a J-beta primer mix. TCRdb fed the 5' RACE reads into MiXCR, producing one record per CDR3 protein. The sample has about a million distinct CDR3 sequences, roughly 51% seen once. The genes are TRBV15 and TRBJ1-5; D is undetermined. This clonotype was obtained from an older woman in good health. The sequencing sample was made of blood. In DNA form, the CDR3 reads TGTGCCACCAGAGAAAATATGGGGCCCCAGCATTTT. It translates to CATRENMGPQHF.